These 5 T cell receptor beta chains came from one sample sequenced in a study of T cell responses to AZD1222 COVID-19 vaccine. Sequencing was performed with immunoSEQ multiplex PCR; in TCRdb, only in-frame clones are kept and a portion is missing. The data contain some 120,000 clones, approximately 90% of them singletons. Sequencing was performed on peripheral blood, taken on day 0 of AZD1222 vaccination. The receptors stem from an adult in good health.

V and J are TRBV28 and TRBJ2-7; tentatively, D is TRBD2 (5 bases). Looked up from germline, CDR1 is MDHEN and CDR2 is SYDVKM. With 8 bases removed from V and 6 bases from J, the gap between germline ends came to 17 bases. CDR3 length equals 13 residues. The CDR3 is CASSPDYPVEQYF. CDR3 bases: TGTGCCAGCTCGCCTGACTACCCTGTCGAGCAGTACTTC.

CDR3 in DNA: TGTGCCAGCAGCGCTGGCCCCAGACTAGCGGCTAATCAAGAGACCCAGTACTTC. Protein sequence: CASSAGPRLAANQETQYF. The chain uses TRBV3-1 (or the pseudogene TRBV3-2) and TRBJ2-5; TRBD2 matches 9 bases. V shed 5 bases, J shed 2 bases, and the junction held 15 bases outside the gene matches. The CDR3 loop spans 18 amino acids. Germline V gene data show CDR1 as LGHDT and CDR2 as YNNKEL (reference sequence).

CDR3 bases: TGTGCCAGCAGTTTCCCCCCACCCTCCTACAATGAGCAGTTCTTC. Translation gives CASSFPPPSYNEQFF. The chain employs TRBV6-2 or TRBV6-3 and TRBJ2-1, with D unclear. This CDR3 is built from 15 residues. From germline, CDR1 is MNHEY and CDR2 SVGEGT. Trimming removed 4 bases at V and 0 bases at J, with 10 bases between.

The chain is built from TRBV7-2 and TRBJ2-3; D ambiguous. V dropped 1 base and J dropped 8 bases, with 13 bases sitting between them. This CDR3 is built from 14 residues. CDR1 SGHTA and CDR2 FQGNSA come from the germline V gene. The CDR3 is CASSLVVLEGTQYF. CDR3 sequence (DNA): TGTGCCAGCAGCTTAGTCGTCTTGGAAGGTACGCAGTATTTT.

The genes are TRBV7-9 and TRBJ2-3; D may be TRBD2 (5 bases). Per the germline V gene, CDR1 is SEHNR and CDR2 is FQNEAQ (reference sequence). The V gene lost 3 bases and the J gene lost 0 bases, with 10 bases spanning the gap. The CDR3 is made up of 15 amino acids. CDR3 DNA sequence: TGTGCCAGCAGCTTCTCGAGCGGAAGCACAGATACGCAGTATTTT. Translated, it gives CASSFSSGSTDTQYF.